The 17 T cell receptor beta chains reported below all come from one sample, sequenced in a study of blood T cell repertoires in COVID-19. Data came from immunoSEQ multiplex PCR; TCRdb stores just in-frame clones and leaves some out. Among approximately 410,000 clones, 86% were seen once, and the ten largest hold around 1.4%. The sample consisted of peripheral blood. The receptors were gathered from a woman aged 25 to 45 with active or convalescent COVID-19.

V usage is TRBV2 and J usage is TRBJ2-1, with D possibly being TRBD1 (5 bases). The CDR3 consists of 13 residues. Germline CDR1 is SNHLY and CDR2 is FYNNEI. Trimming removed 8 bases from V and 0 bases from J, with 8 bases in between. In DNA form, the CDR3 reads TGTGCCAGCGGACACGTCTCCTACAATGAGCAGTTCTTC. Protein sequence: CASGHVSYNEQFF. The variable domain in full, with the rest retrieved from reference TRBV2 and TRBJ2-1, is EPEVTQTPSHQVTQMGQEVILRCVPISNHLYFYWYRQILGQKVEFLVSFYNNEISEKSEIFDDQFSVERPDGSNFTLKIRSTKLEDSAMYFCASGHVSYNEQFFGPGTRLTVL.

The V call is TRBV5-6, the J call TRBJ1-2, with D unclear. The CDR3 sequence is 13 residues long. CDR1 and CDR2 from the germline V gene are SGHDT and YYEEEE. The V gene lost 0 bases and the J gene lost 8 bases, with 11 bases spanning the gap. The CDR3 DNA is TGTGCCAGCAGCTTGGCCAGTCCTTTGGGCTACACCTTC. This codes for CASSLASPLGYTF.

This CDR3 is CASSGGTSGWETQYF. In DNA form, the CDR3 reads TGTGCCAGCAGCGGAGGGACTAGCGGGTGGGAGACCCAGTACTTC. The chain uses TRBV11-2 and TRBJ2-5, with 12 nucleotides matching TRBD2. The length of the CDR3 is 15 residues. Per the germline V gene, CDR1 is SGHAT and CDR2 is FQNNGV. The V gene end was trimmed by 5 bases and the J gene end by 5 bases; junction bases not matched to a gene: 6. Complete variable domain (other parts from reference TRBV11-2 and TRBJ2-5): EAGVAQSPRYKIIEKRQSVAFWCNPISGHATLYWYQQILGQGPKLLIQFQNNGVVDDSQLPKDRFSAERLKGVDSTLKIQPAKLEDSAVYLCASSGGTSGWETQYFGPGTRLLVL.

V is TRBV3-1 (or the pseudogene TRBV3-2) and J is TRBJ2-6; D gene unclear. The CDR3 covers 14 residues. Per germline, CDR1 LGHDT and CDR2 YNNKEL (reference sequence). V lost 2 bases and J lost 2, with 4 bases in between. The CDR3 sequence: CASSQTPGANVLTF. CDR3 nucleotides: TGTGCCAGCAGCCAAACTCCTGGGGCCAACGTCCTGACTTTC.

This chain uses TRBV6-5 with TRBJ1-2; the D gene is possibly TRBD1 (5 bases). Germline values: CDR1 MNHEY, CDR2 SVGAGI. This CDR3 contains 13 residues. V gave up 6 bases and J gave up 7 bases, with 15 bases separating them. CDR3 loop: CASRGSTAPGYTF. The CDR3 bases are TGTGCCAGCAGAGGATCGACAGCGCCTGGCTACACCTTC.

V usage is TRBV20-1 and J usage is TRBJ2-3; 9 positions agree with TRBD1. V was clipped by 3 bases and J by 3 bases; unmatched bases: 7. Germline CDR1 reads DFQATT; CDR2 reads SNEGSKA (reference sequence). The CDR3 has 15 residues. The CDR3 DNA is TGCAGTGCTAGTGGTAGGACAGGGGAAACAGATACGCAGTATTTT. Amino acid sequence: CSASGRTGETDTQYF.

As to this clone: One junction end disagrees with the germline gene, perhaps due to a read error. The V call is TRBV19, the J call TRBJ2-6; 12 bases are a match to TRBD1. The CDR3 spans 19 residues. CDR1 LNHDA and CDR2 SQIVND come from the germline V gene (reference sequence). The chain's CDR3 is CASSIEGQGAVSGANVLTF. The CDR3 DNA sequence: TGTGCCAGTAGCATAGAGGGACAGGGGGCCGTCTCTGGGGCCAACGTCCTGACTTTC.

J is TRBJ2-3 and V is TRBV4-1; 7 bases align to TRBD2. There are 17 residues in the CDR3. The junction had 8 bases not matched to a gene; V was cut back by 1 base and J by 1 base. Germline CDR1 reads MGHRA; CDR2 reads YSYEKL. The chain's CDR3 is CASSQVLVGGGTDTQYF. CDR3 nucleotides: TGCGCCAGCAGCCAAGTTCTGGTGGGGGGGGGCACAGATACGCAGTATTTT.

This clone was seen a few times. This chain uses TRBV19 with TRBJ1-1; a weak D match, TRBD1 (6 bases). The germline CDR1 and CDR2 sequences are LNHDA and SQIVND (reference sequence). With 7 bases removed from V and 1 base from J, the gap between germline ends came to 16 bases. The CDR3 loop spans 15 amino acids. CDR3 region: CASTETGAPNTEAFF. In DNA, the CDR3 is TGTGCCAGTACCGAGACAGGAGCCCCGAACACTGAAGCTTTCTTT.

This sequence joins TRBV6-5 and TRBJ1-2; 10 bases agree with TRBD1. V lost 5 bases to trimming and J lost 7 bases; unmatched junction nucleotides: 10. CDR1 is MNHEY and CDR2 is SVGAGI in the germline V gene. This CDR3 is 15 amino acids long. CDR3 sequence: CASSPTLTGGRGYTF. CDR3 sequence (DNA): TGTGCCAGCAGTCCGACCTTGACAGGGGGCCGTGGCTACACCTTC.

V is TRBV5-1 and J is TRBJ2-3, with 14 bases fitting TRBD2. This CDR3 contains 17 residues. Germline values: CDR1 SGHRS, CDR2 YFSETQ. With 4 bases clipped from V and 1 base from J, the junction kept 5 bases outside the gene matches. The CDR3 DNA sequence: TGCGCCAGCAGCACGGGACTAGCGGGAGTGGGCACAGATACGCAGTATTTT. It yields the protein CASSTGLAGVGTDTQYF.

V usage is TRBV12-3 or TRBV12-4 and J usage is TRBJ2-7, with 9 positions matching TRBD1. J gave up 9 bases and V 5 bases, and 8 bases lay outside the gene matches. This CDR3 contains 13 residues. For the CDR3, the DNA is TGTGCCAGCAGTCCAGGGACAGGGATGTCGCAGTACTTC. It is translated as CASSPGTGMSQYF.

The chain is built from TRBV27 and TRBJ1-1, with a tentative D call TRBD1 (5 bases). The germline CDR1 and CDR2 sequences are MNHEY and SMNVEV (reference sequence). The CDR3 contains 16 residues. With 6 bases removed from V and 1 base from J, the gap between germline ends came to 18 bases. The CDR3 coding sequence is TGTGCCAGCAGAACCTCAGGGTTTCTTACGAACACTGAAGCTTTCTTT. Translated: CASRTSGFLTNTEAFF.

The chain uses TRBV5-5 and TRBJ2-3; 11 bases align to TRBD1. This CDR3 is 15 amino acids long. The V and J ends lost 4 bases and 5 bases, in that order; junction bases with no gene match: 6. CDR1 and CDR2 from the germline V gene are SGHKS and YYEKEE (reference sequence). The CDR3 protein is CASSQDRGLLDTQYF. Written as DNA, the CDR3 is TGTGCCAGCAGCCAGGACAGGGGGCTTCTAGATACGCAGTATTTT.

As DNA, the CDR3 is TGTGCCAGCACTTTCTTTCCTTCGACAGGGGACGGCTACACCTTC. This sequence encodes CASTFFPSTGDGYTF. The genes are TRBV28 and TRBJ1-2, with TRBD1 matching over 8 bases. CDR3 length: 15 residues. V shed 7 bases, J shed 8 bases, and the junction held 15 bases outside the gene matches. Looked up from germline, CDR1 is MDHEN and CDR2 is SYDVKM.

This sequence joins TRBV19 and TRBJ1-1; D is undetermined. Trimming took off 0 bases at V and 3 bases at J, with 17 bases between the two ends. In germline, CDR1 is LNHDA, CDR2 SQIVND (reference sequence). CDR3 length: 17 amino acids. CDR3 residues: CASSIEPPRVGDTEAFF. The CDR3 coding sequence is TGTGCCAGTAGTATAGAACCCCCCCGGGTAGGCGACACTGAAGCTTTCTTT.

The rearrangement joins TRBV3-1 (or the pseudogene TRBV3-2) to TRBJ1-3; D is ambiguous. V dropped 6 bases and J dropped 0 bases, with 9 bases sitting between them. Per the germline V gene, CDR1 is LGHDT and CDR2 is YNNKEL (reference sequence). This CDR3 contains 14 residues. As DNA, the CDR3 is TGTGCCAGCAGACACGGGGTCTCTGGAAACACCATATATTTT. The encoded protein is CASRHGVSGNTIYF.